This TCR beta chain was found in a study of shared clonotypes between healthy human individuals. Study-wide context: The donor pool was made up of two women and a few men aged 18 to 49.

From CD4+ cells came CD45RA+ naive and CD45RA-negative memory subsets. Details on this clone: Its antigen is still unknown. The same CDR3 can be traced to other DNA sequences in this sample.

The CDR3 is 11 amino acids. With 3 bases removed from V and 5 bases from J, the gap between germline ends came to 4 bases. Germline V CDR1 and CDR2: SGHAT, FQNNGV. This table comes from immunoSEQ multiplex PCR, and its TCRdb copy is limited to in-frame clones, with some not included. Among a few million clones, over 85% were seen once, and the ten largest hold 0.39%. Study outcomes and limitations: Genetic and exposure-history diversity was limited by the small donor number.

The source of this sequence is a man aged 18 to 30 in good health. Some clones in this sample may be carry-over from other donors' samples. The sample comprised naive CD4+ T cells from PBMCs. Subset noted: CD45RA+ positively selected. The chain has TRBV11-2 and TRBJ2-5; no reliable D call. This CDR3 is CASSLKETQYF. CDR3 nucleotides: TGTGCCAGCAGCTTGAAGGAGACCCAGTACTTC. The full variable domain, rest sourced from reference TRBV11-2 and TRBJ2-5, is EAGVAQSPRYKIIEKRQSVAFWCNPISGHATLYWYQQILGQGPKLLIQFQNNGVVDDSQLPKDRFSAERLKGVDSTLKIQPAKLEDSAVYLCASSLKETQYFGPGTRLLVL.